The TCR beta chain described here comes from a study of T cells after yellow fever vaccination. Study-level points and caveats: Clonotypes found in both CD4 and CD8 compartments made up a small share. Abundant clonotypes from the bulk population could get into FACS-sorted repertoires as contaminants. Booster samples showed a return of most primary-vaccination clones (under 97% CD4, 85% to 90% CD8).

This clonotype was seen more than once but under ten times. What it binds is unknown. Production of TCR cDNA was by 5'RACE template switching, which also added a universal primer site and UMIs. TCRdb re-derived calls from the 5' RACE reads in MiXCR, one entry per CDR3 protein. The table includes 500,000 to 650,000 distinct CDR3 sequences, 17% detected once. The CDR3 has 15 residues. The V gene lost 1 base and the J gene lost 2 bases, with 12 bases spanning the gap. Germline V gives CDR1 SGDLS, CDR2 YYNGEE. The input for sequencing was PBMCs, taken 4 to 5 days after the first yellow fever vaccination. The receptor comes from a man younger than 30 who received the YFV17D yellow fever vaccine. The chain combines TRBV9 with TRBJ2-5; unclear D gene. For the CDR3, the DNA is TGTGCCAGCAGCGTATCCCCCCTAACACAAGAGACCCAGTACTTC. Translating gives CASSVSPLTQETQYF. Filled out from reference TRBV9 and TRBJ2-5, the complete variable domain reads DSGVTQTPKHLITATGQRVTLRCSPRSGDLSVYWYQQSLDQGLQFLIQYYNGEERAKGNILERFSAQQFPDLHSELNLSSLELGDSALYFCASSVSPLTQETQYFGPGTRLLVL.